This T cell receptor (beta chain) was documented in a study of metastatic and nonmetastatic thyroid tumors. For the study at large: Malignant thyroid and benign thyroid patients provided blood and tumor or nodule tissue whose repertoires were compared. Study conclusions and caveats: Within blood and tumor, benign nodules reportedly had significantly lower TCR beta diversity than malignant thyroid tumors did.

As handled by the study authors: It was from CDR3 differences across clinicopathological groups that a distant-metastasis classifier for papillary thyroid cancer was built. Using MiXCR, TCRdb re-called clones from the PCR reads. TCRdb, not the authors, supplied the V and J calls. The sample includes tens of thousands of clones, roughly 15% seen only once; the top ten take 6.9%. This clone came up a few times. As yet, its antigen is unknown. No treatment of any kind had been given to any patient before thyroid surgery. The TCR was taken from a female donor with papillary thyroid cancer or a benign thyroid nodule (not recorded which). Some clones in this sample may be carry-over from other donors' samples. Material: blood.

In DNA form, the CDR3 reads TGTGACACCTTAGGACAAAACACTGAAGCTTTCTTT. It yields the protein CDTLGQNTEAFF. J is TRBJ1-1 and V is TRBV19, with D perhaps TRBD1 (5 bases). CDR1 is LNHDA, CDR2 SQIVND, per germline (reference sequence). The length of the CDR3 is 12 residues. The whole variable domain, remainder taken from reference TRBV19 and TRBJ1-1, is DGGITQSPKYLFRKEGQNVTLSCEQNLNHDAMYWYRQDPGQGLRLIYYSQIVNDFQKGDIAEGYSVSREKKESFPLTVTSAQKNPTAFYLCDTLGQNTEAFFGQGTRLTVV.